The sequence of this T cell receptor beta chain was determined in a study of molecular identifiers for immune sequencing clone quantification. Study conclusions and caveats: Clone sizes could be underestimated for highly expanded clones when identical TCR molecules share a barcode.

TCRdb re-called the PCR reads through MiXCR, storing one row per CDR3 protein. This table holds hundreds of thousands of distinct CDR3 sequences, roughly 23% found once. This clonotype was observed at least ten times. The target antigen is unknown. Germline CDR1 reads SGHDT; CDR2 reads YYEEEE. The V and J ends lost 5 bases and 0 bases respectively, with 9 bases between them. CDR3 length: 13 amino acids. The V and J genes are TRBV5-6 and TRBJ2-7; D not resolved. The sample was naive CD8+ T cells from blood, with Jurkat cell RNA spiked in. Regarding subset: FACS-sorted CD8+CD4-CCR7+CD45RA+ naive T cells. The TCR originated in a human donor in good health. Some libraries in this study had Jurkat cell RNA spiked in. The CDR3 here is CASSILLSYEQYF. The CDR3 DNA is TGTGCCAGCAGTATCTTGCTCTCCTACGAGCAGTACTTC. Using reference TRBV5-6 and TRBJ2-7 for the parts outside the CDR3, the full variable domain is DAGVTQSPTHLIKTRGQQVTLRCSPKSGHDTVSWYQQALGQGPQFIFQYYEEEERQRGNFPDRFSGHQFPNYSSELNVNALLLGDSALYLCASSILLSYEQYFGPGTRLTVT.